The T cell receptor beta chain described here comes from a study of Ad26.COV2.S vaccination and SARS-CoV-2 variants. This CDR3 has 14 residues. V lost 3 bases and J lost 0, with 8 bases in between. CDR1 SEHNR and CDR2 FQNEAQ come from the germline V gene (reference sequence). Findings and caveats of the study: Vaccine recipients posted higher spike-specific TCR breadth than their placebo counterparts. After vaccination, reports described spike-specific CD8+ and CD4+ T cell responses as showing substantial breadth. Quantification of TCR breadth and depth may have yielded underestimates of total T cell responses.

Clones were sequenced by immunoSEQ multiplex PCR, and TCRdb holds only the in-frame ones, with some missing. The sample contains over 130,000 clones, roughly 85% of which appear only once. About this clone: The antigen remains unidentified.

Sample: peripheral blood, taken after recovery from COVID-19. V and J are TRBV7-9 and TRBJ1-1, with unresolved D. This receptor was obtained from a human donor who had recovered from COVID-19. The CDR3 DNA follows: TGTGCCAGCAGCTTGCACACATTGAACACTGAAGCTTTCTTT. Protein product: CASSLHTLNTEAFF.